The following is a T cell receptor beta chain sequence with its context. This sample is drawn from a study of T cell changes during pregnancy in multiple sclerosis. The assay was immunoSEQ multiplex PCR, and TCRdb's table has in-frame clones only and misses some. The sample carries tens of thousands of clones, around 92% recorded once. The receptor was derived from a female donor in good health, enrolled as a control in a pregnancy study. This specimen was CD4+ T cells from peripheral blood mononuclear cells, taken after pregnancy.

CDR3 nucleotide sequence: TGTGCCAGCTCACCATGGCGAGGGACAGCTAATTCACCCCTCCACTTT. Amino acids: CASSPWRGTANSPLHF. The chain links TRBV18 to TRBJ1-6; 7 bases are a match to TRBD1. The CDR3 consists of 16 residues. J lost 6 bases, V lost 2 bases, and 7 bases had no gene match. From germline, CDR1 is KGHSH and CDR2 LQKENI.